This passage covers 5 T cell receptor beta chains from one sample sequenced in a study of OX40 agonist ivuxolimab in advanced cancers. Method: immunoSEQ multiplex PCR; TCRdb's copy keeps in-frame clones and lacks some. The sample has roughly 70,000 clones, about 81% seen once; the top ten hold about 0.42%. Source: CD4+ or CD8+ T cells sorted from blood, taken in a trial of the OX40 agonist ivuxolimab. The receptors derive from an adult with an advanced solid tumor such as melanoma, head and neck, liver or kidney cancer.

The chain couples TRBV7-8 to TRBJ2-7, with TRBD2 matching 7 bases. Losses at the gene ends were 2 bases for V and 6 bases for J; bases not matched to a gene: 10. The length of the CDR3 is 15 residues. Germline lookup yields CDR1 SGHVS and CDR2 FQNEAQ. The CDR3 region is CASSLREGPTSEQYV. Here the CDR3 DNA reads TGTGCCAGCAGCTTAAGGGAGGGACCCACCTCCGAGCAGTACGTC.

This rearrangement joins TRBV7-8 to TRBJ2-7, with 7 bases fitting TRBD2. CDR1 SGHVS and CDR2 FQNEAQ come from the germline V gene. This CDR3 comprises 14 residues. Germline trimming cut 0 bases from V and 7 bases from J; bases unmatched to any gene: 6. The CDR3 sequence is CASSLAGTTNEQYF. The DNA of the CDR3 is TGTGCCAGCAGCTTAGCGGGGACTACCAATGAGCAGTACTTC.

The CDR3 protein is CASSRDPHSGNTIYF. In nucleotides, the CDR3 is TGTGCCAGCAGCAGGGACCCTCACTCTGGAAACACCATATATTTT. The chain links TRBV6-5 to TRBJ1-3; tentative D call: TRBD1 (5 bases). The germline V and J ends were trimmed by 6 bases and 0 bases, with 12 bases remaining between them. This CDR3 is 15 amino acids long. Germline V lookup: CDR1 MNHEY, CDR2 SVGAGI.

The chain uses TRBV14 and TRBJ1-3; the D is unclear. CDR3 length: 15 residues. V lost 4 bases and J 0 bases, leaving 10 bases between the germline ends. Germline V CDR1 and CDR2: SGHDN, FVKESK. The CDR3: CASSRGLLSGNTIYF. The CDR3 region has the DNA TGTGCCAGCAGCCGAGGACTCCTCTCTGGAAACACCATATATTTT.

The chain uses TRBV19 and TRBJ2-3; possibly TRBD1 for D (5 bases). CDR3 length: 13 amino acids. Germline V lookup: CDR1 LNHDA, CDR2 SQIVND (reference sequence). Trimming pared 5 bases from V and 2 bases from J, leaving 8 bases between. CDR3 region: CASSRQYTDTQYF. The CDR3 bases are TGTGCCAGTAGTCGACAGTACACAGATACGCAGTATTTT.